This T cell receptor beta chain derives from a study of shared clonotypes between healthy human individuals. Trimming took 3 bases from V and 0 from J; bases not matched to a gene: 7. The CDR3 has 17 amino acids. Germline V gene sequence: CDR1 SEHNR, CDR2 FQNEAQ (reference sequence). TCRdb's table, derived via immunoSEQ multiplex PCR, lists solely in-frame clones and lacks some. The table includes about 680,000 clones, approximately 79% detected once. This chain joins TRBV7-9 and TRBJ1-4; TRBD1 matches at 7 bases. This clonotype was sampled from a woman aged 25 to 39 in good health. The sample consisted of memory CD4+ T cells sorted from blood. As for subset: CD45RA-negative fraction. The CDR3 loop is CASSFGKTGSTNEKLFF. In nucleotides, the CDR3 is TGTGCCAGCAGCTTCGGGAAGACAGGGTCAACTAATGAAAAACTGTTTTTT.